This T cell receptor (beta chain) was retrieved from a study of T cells after yellow fever vaccination (dated by TCRdb to about 2019). With regard to the full study: The SMART-Seq v4 Ultra Low Input RNA kit was used to prepare libraries from fractions with low cell numbers. Bulk TCR alpha and beta repertoires were sequenced longitudinally to track T-cell clones before and after primary and booster YFV17D yellow fever vaccination. Blood samples were taken at several timepoints before and after primary and secondary immunization, and bulk PBMC replicates and cell subsets were isolated. Two healthy male donors, one aged 18 to 29 and one aged 30 to 40 years, were included in the cohort.

Sequencing instrument: Illumina NovaSeq 6000. TCR cDNA was made using 5'RACE template switching, a step that added a universal primer site and unique molecular identifiers. Priming of cDNA synthesis was performed from both the TCR alpha and TCR beta constant segments. Library amplification involved two PCR steps, and the second step added sample barcodes and sequencing adapters. Sequencing of libraries was done on Illumina HiSeq 2500 (2x100 bp) or NovaSeq (2x150 bp). The published analysis was carried out like this. Reads were demultiplexed and collapsed into UMI consensus sequences with MIGEC, and V(D)J alignment was performed with MiXCR. Vaccine-responding clonotypes were defined with edgeR using replicate PBMC samples, requiring FDR below 0.01 and a log2 fold change above 5 up to day 15. Each bulk clonotype received a CD4 or CD8 identity based on whether the sequenced CD4 or CD8 repertoire contained that clonotype at higher abundance. Using fastp at Q25 and MiXCR, TCRdb reprocessed the public reads and kept productive beta chains. One record per CDR3 amino acid sequence lists the most common genes and DNA. TCRdb assigned the V and J calls; the authors' analysis was not used. Present in this sample are 120,000 or so distinct CDR3 sequences, over 12% of which were seen just once. The top ten constitute approximately 43% of the sample.

There are 15 amino acids in the CDR3, from cysteine to phenylalanine inclusive. This entry keeps only the CDR3 DNA: 45 bases, framed from base 1. V drops 6 bases and J drops 0 bases, leaving 13 bases in between. Sequences ENHRY (CDR1) and SYGVKD (CDR2) are obtained from the germline V gene. Interpreted using the paper, the treatment or condition label stands for: live attenuated yellow fever vaccine strain. A standard Ficoll-Paque protocol was used to isolate PBMCs from peripheral blood. Dynabeads CD4 and CD8 positive selection kits were used to isolate the CD4 and CD8 T-cell fractions. TriZol was used to extract RNA from bulk PBMCs, from CD4 and CD8 fractions, and from dextramer-positive and dextramer-negative fractions. About this clonotype itself: Its binding antigen is unknown. No quality values exist for individual bases; no much larger clone is one base distant.

Results and caveats for the whole study, not just this receptor: Compared with the primary T-cell response, the secondary T-cell response was weaker but faster, peaking on day 5 rather than day 15. FACS-sorted repertoires could contain abundant contaminating clonotypes from the bulk population, so computational filtering was required. The study included only a couple of donors, which limits how far the findings can be generalized. A small fraction of clonotypes appeared in both the CD4 and CD8 compartments, likely as a result of convergent recombination. Most clones expanded after primary vaccination were re-detected after the booster (96% of CD4 and more than 70% of CD8), suggesting broad memory maintenance.

The sequence joins TRBV10-3 to TRBJ2-3; the D element might be TRBD1 or TRBD2, as each aligns at 5 bases. The sample here was CD8+ T cells sorted from PBMCs, taken 5 days after the yellow fever booster vaccination. This clonotype originated in a man aged 18 to 29 who received the YFV17D yellow fever vaccine. The nucleotide sequence reads TGTGCCATCAGCGGGGCCGAAACTAGCACAGATACGCAGTATTTT. This sequence encodes CAISGAETSTDTQYF.